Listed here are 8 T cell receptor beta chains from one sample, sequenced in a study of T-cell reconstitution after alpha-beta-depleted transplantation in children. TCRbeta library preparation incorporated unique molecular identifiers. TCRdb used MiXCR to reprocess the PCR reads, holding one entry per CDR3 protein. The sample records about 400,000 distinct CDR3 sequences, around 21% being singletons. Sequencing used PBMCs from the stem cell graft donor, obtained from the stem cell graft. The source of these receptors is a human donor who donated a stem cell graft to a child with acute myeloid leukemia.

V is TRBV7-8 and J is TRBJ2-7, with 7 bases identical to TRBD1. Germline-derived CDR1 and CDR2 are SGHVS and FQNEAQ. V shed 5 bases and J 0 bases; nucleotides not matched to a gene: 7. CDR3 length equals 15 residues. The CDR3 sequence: CASSRSGQSSYEQYF. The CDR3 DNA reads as TGTGCCAGCAGCCGCTCGGGACAGAGCTCCTACGAGCAGTACTTC.

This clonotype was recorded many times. CDR3 sequence (DNA): TGCAGCGTTACCCCGGGGGGGGCTCGGTACGAGCAGTACTTC. This sequence encodes CSVTPGGARYEQYF. The chain employs TRBV29-1 and TRBJ2-7; 8 bases are shared with TRBD2. Per germline, CDR1 SQVTM and CDR2 ANQGSEA. V lost 5 bases and J lost 4; bases outside the gene matches: 10. This CDR3 comprises 14 residues.

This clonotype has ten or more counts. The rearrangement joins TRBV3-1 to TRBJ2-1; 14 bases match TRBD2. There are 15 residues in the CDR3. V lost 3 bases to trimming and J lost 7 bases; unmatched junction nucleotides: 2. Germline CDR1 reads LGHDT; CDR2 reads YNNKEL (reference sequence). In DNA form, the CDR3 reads TGTGCCAGCAGCCAGGGGACTAGCGGGAGAAATGAGCAGTTCTTC. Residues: CASSQGTSGRNEQFF.

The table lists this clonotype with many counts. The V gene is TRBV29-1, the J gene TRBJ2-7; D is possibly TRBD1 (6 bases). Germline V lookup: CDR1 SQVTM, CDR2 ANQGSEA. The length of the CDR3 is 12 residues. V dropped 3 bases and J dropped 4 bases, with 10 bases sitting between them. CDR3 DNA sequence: TGCAGCGTTGAGGCCCAGGGGTACGAGCAGTACTTC. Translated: CSVEAQGYEQYF.

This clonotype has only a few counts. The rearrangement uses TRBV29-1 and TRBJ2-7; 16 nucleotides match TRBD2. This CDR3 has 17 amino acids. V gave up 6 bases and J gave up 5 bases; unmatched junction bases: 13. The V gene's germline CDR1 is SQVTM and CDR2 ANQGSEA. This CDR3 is CSVTGGTSGRAPDEQYF. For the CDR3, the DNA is TGCAGCGTCACCGGGGGGACTAGCGGGAGGGCGCCGGACGAGCAGTACTTC.

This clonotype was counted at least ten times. In nucleotides, the CDR3 is TGTGCCAGCAGTTTAGGTCGCAATGAGCAGTTCTTC. This sequence encodes CASSLGRNEQFF. The chain recombines TRBV28 with TRBJ2-1; D remains ambiguous. The CDR3 has 12 amino acids. The germline V gene has CDR1 MDHEN and CDR2 SYDVKM. Trimming shortened V by 2 bases and J by 6 bases, and 5 bases separated the two germline ends.

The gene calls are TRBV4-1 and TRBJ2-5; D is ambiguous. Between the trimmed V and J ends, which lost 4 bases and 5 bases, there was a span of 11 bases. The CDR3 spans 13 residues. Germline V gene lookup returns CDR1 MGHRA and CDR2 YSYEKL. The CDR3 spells CASSPRLGETQYF. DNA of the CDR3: TGCGCCAGCAGCCCCCGGCTAGGGGAGACCCAGTACTTC.

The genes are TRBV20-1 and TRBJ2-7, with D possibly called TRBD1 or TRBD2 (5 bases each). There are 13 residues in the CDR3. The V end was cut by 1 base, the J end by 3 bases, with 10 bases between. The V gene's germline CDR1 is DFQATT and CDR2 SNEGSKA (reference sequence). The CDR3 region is CSARGDGYYEQYF. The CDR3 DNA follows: TGCAGTGCTAGAGGGGACGGGTACTACGAGCAGTACTTC.